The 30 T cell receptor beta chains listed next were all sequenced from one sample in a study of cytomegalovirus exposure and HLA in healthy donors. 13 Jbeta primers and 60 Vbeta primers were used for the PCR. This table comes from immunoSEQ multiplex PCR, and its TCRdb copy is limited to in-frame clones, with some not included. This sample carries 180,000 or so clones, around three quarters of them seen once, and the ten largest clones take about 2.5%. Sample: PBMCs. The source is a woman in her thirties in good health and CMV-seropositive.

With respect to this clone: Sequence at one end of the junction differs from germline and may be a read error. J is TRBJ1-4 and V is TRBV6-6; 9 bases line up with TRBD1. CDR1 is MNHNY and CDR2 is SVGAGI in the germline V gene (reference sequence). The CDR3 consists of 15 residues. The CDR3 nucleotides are TGTACCAGCAGCCGACGGGACAGGGTTAATGAAAAACTGTTTTTT. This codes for CTSSRRDRVNEKLFF.

CDR3 in DNA: TGTGCCAGCAGCTTAATCCGCTACGAGCAGTACTTC. Translating it yields CASSLIRYEQYF. This chain links TRBV11-3 with TRBJ2-7; no reliable D call. Trimming pared 2 bases from V and 3 bases from J, leaving 5 bases between. The CDR3 is 12 residues long. Looked up from germline, CDR1 is SGHNT and CDR2 is YENEEA.

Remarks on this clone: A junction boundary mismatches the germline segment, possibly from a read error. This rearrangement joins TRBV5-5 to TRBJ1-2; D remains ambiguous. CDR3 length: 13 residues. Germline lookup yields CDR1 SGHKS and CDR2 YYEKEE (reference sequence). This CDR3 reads CTSRPDNNYGYTF. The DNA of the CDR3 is TGTACCAGCAGGCCTGACAACAACTATGGCTACACCTTC.

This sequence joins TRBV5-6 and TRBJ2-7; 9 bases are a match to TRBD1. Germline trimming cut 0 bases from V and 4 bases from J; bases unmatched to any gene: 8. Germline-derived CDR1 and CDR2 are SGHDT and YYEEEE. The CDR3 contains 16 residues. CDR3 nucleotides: TGTGCCAGCAGCTTGGTCCCGGGACAGGGCGTGTACGAGCAGTACTTC. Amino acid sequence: CASSLVPGQGVYEQYF.

The CDR3 DNA reads TGTGCCACCCCAAGAAAGGACAGTATTTATGGCTACACCTTC. Translated: CATPRKDSIYGYTF. The V and J genes are TRBV21-1 and TRBJ1-2; the table's D call of TRBD1 was not tested on the DNA. TRBV21-1 is a pseudogene. The CDR3 is made up of 14 amino acids.

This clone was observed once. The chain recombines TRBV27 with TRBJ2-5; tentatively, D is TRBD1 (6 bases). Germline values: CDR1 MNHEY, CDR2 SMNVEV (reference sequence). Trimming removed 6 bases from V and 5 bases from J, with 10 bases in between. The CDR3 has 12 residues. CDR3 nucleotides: TGTGCCAGCAGGGGGGCGAAGGAGACCCAGTACTTC. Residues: CASRGAKETQYF.

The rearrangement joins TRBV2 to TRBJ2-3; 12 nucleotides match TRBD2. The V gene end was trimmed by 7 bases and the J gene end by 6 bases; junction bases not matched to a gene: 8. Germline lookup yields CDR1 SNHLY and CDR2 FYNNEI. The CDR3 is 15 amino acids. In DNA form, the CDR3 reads TGTGCCAGCACCATACTAGCGGGGGGCGGTGATACGCAGTATTTT. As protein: CASTILAGGGDTQYF.

CDR3: CAIAVATYNEQFF. The CDR3 DNA is TGTGCCATAGCGGTAGCGACCTACAATGAGCAGTTCTTC. The chain carries TRBV10-3 and TRBJ2-1; the D gene is possibly TRBD2 (5 bases). V was cut by 9 bases and J by 2 bases, with 11 bases left in between. The CDR3 is made up of 13 amino acids. CDR1 is ENHRY, CDR2 SYGVKD, per germline.

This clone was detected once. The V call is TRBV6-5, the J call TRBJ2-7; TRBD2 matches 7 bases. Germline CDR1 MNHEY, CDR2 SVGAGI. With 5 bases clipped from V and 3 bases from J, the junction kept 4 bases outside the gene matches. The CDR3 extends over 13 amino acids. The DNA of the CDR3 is TGTGCCAGCAGTGCGAGCGGGGACTACGAGCAGTACTTC. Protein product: CASSASGDYEQYF.

The CDR3 protein is CASSSRDREYEQYF. In DNA form, the CDR3 reads TGTGCCAGCAGTTCCCGGGACAGGGAGTACGAGCAGTACTTC. The chain links TRBV28 to TRBJ2-7; 9 bases align to TRBD1. J was trimmed by 4 bases and V by 4 bases; bases with no gene match: 5. The germline CDR1 and CDR2 sequences are MDHEN and SYDVKM. This CDR3 contains 14 residues.

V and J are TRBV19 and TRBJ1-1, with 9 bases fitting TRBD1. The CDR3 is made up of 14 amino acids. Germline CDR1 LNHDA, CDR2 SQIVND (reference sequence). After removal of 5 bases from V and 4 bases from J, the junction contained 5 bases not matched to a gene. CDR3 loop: CASSADRGITEAFF. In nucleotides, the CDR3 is TGTGCCAGTAGTGCCGACAGGGGGATCACTGAAGCTTTCTTT.

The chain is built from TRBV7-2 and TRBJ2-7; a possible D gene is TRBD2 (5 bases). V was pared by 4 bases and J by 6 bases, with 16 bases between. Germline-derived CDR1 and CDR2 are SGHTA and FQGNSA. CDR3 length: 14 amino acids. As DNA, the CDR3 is TGTGCCAGCAGCTCGACAACCGGGGTTGGCGAGCAGTACTTC. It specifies CASSSTTGVGEQYF.

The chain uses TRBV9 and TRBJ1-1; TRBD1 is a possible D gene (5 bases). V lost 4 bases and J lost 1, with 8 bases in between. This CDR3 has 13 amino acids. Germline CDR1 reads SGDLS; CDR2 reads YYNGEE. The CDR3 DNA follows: TGTGCCAGCAGCCGGGGGGGGAACACTGAAGCTTTCTTT. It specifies CASSRGGNTEAFF.

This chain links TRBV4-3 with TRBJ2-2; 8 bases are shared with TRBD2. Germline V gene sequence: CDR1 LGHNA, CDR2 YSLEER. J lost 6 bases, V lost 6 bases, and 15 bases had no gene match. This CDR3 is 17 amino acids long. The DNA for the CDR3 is TGCGCCAGCAGGGAAGGAGTCGGGGGGGCCGATGCCGGGGAGCTGTTTTTT. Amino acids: CASREGVGGADAGELFF.

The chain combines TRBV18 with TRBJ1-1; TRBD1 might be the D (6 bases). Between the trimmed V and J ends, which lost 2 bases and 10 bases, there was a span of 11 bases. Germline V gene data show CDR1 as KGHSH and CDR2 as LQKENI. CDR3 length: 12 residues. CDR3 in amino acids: CASSPRGRGAFF. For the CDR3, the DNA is TGTGCCAGCTCACCAAGGGGGAGGGGAGCTTTCTTT.

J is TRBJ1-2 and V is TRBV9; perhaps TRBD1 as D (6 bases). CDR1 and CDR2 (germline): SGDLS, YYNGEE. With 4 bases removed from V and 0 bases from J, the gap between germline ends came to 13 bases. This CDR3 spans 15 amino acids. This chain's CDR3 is CASSLGQTSNYGYTF. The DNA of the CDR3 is TGTGCCAGCAGCCTTGGACAGACATCTAACTATGGCTACACCTTC. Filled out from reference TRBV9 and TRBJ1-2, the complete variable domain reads DSGVTQTPKHLITATGQRVTLRCSPRSGDLSVYWYQQSLDQGLQFLIQYYNGEERAKGNILERFSAQQFPDLHSELNLSSLELGDSALYFCASSLGQTSNYGYTFGSGTRLTVV.

The CDR3 DNA reads as TGTGCCAGCAGTTTATTGGCCATATCCCCCAACCCGGTGACGGGTCCTCGTAAGCCCCAGCATTTT. Its translation: CASSLLAISPNPVTGPRKPQHF. The chain carries TRBV28 and TRBJ1-5; the D is unclear. Trimming left V 1 base short and J 8 bases short, with 36 bases between. This CDR3 has 22 amino acids. Germline-derived CDR1 and CDR2 are MDHEN and SYDVKM.

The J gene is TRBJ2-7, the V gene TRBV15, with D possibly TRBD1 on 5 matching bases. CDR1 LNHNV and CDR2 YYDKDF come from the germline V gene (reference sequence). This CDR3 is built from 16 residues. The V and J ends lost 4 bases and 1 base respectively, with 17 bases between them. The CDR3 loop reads CATSTNTGLTSYEQYF. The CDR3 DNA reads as TGTGCCACCAGCACTAACACAGGCCTGACTTCCTACGAGCAGTACTTC.

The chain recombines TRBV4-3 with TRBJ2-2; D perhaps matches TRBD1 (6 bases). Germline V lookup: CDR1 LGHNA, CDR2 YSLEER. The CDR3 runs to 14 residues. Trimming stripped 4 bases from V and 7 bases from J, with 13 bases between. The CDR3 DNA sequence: TGCGCCAGCAGCCTTGGACAGACAAGCGGGGAGCTGTTTTTT. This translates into CASSLGQTSGELFF.

In nucleotides, the CDR3 is TGTGCCAGCAGTGAACAGGGACACACCTACGAGCAGTACTTC. This sequence encodes CASSEQGHTYEQYF. This chain uses TRBV6-5 with TRBJ2-7, with D possibly being TRBD1 (6 bases). This CDR3 region has 14 residues. Germline lookup yields CDR1 MNHEY and CDR2 SVGAGI. With 5 bases removed from V and 2 bases from J, the gap between germline ends came to 13 bases.

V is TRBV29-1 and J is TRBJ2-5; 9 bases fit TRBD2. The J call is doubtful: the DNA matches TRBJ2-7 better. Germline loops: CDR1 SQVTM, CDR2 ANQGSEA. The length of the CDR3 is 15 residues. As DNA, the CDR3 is TGCAGCGTTGGGCGGGGGGGCGACTATAGCTACGAGCAGTACTTC. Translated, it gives CSVGRGGDYSYEQYF.

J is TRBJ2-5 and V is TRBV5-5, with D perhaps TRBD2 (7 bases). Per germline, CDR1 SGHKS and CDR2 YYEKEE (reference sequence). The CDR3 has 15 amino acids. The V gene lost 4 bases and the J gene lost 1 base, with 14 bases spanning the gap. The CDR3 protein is CASSRGGGPQETQYF. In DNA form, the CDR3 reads TGTGCCAGCAGCCGTGGGGGGGGGCCCCAAGAGACCCAGTACTTC.

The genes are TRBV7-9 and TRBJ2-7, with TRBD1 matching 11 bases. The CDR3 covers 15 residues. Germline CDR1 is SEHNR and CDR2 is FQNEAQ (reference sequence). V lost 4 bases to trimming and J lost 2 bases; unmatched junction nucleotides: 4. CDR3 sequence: CASSWGQGVTYEQYF. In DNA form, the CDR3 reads TGTGCCAGCAGCTGGGGACAGGGGGTTACCTACGAGCAGTACTTC.

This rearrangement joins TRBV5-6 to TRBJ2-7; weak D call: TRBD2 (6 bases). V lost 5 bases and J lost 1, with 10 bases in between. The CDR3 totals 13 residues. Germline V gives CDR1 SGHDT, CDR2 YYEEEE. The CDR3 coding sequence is TGTGCCAGCAGTTCGGGGGTTTCCTACGAGCAGTACTTC. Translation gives CASSSGVSYEQYF.

The CDR3 coding sequence is TGCGCCAGCAGCTCTCCACAGACCTACGAGCAGTACTTC. Translation: CASSSPQTYEQYF. The rearrangement joins TRBV5-1 to TRBJ2-7, with D hard to call. Germline CDR1 reads SGHRS; CDR2 reads YFSETQ. This CDR3 is built from 13 residues. Trimming took off 3 bases at V and 2 bases at J, with 9 bases between the two ends.

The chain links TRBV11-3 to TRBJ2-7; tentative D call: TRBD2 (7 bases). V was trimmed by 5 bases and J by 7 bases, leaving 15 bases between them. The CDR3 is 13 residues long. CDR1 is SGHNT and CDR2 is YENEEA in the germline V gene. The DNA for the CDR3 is TGTGCCAGCAGCCCCGGGGGGCGGGGGGAGCAGTACTTC. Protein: CASSPGGRGEQYF.

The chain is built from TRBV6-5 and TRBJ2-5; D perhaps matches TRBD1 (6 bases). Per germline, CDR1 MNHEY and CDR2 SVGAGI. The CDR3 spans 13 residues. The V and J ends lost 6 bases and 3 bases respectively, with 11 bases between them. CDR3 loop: CASRKRGKETQYF. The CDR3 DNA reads TGTGCCAGCAGGAAAAGGGGGAAAGAGACCCAGTACTTC.

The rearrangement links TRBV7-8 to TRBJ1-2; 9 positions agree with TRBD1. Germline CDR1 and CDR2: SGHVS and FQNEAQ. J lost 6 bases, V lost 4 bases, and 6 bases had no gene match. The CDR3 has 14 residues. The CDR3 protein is CASSSGTGTDGYTF. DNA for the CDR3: TGTGCCAGCAGCTCCGGGACAGGGACGGATGGCTACACCTTC.

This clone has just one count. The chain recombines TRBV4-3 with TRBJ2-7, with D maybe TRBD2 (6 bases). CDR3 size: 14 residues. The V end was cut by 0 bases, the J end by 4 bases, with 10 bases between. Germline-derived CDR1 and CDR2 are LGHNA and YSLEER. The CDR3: CASSQEAGRYEQYF. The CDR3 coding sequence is TGCGCCAGCAGCCAAGAGGCAGGGAGGTACGAGCAGTACTTC.

In DNA form, the CDR3 reads TGTGCCAGCAGCTACAGGGGGCACGGAGAGACCCAGTACTTC. Protein product: CASSYRGHGETQYF. V gene TRBV7-9 combines with J gene TRBJ2-5; 9 nucleotides agree with TRBD1. This CDR3 has 14 amino acids. J lost 4 bases, V lost 4 bases, and 4 bases had no gene match. Germline loops: CDR1 SEHNR, CDR2 FQNEAQ (reference sequence).